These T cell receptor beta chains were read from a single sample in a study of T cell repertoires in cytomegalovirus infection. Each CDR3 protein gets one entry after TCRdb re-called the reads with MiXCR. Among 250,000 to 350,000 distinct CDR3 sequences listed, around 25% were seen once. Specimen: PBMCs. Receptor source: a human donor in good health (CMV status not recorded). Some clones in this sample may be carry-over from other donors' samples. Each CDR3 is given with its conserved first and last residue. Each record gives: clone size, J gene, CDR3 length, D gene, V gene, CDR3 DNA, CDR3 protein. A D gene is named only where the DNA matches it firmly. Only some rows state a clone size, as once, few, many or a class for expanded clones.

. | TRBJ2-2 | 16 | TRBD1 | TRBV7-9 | TGTGCCAGCAGCACCCCGACAGGGATAAACACCGGGGAGCTGTTTTTT | CASSTPTGINTGELFF
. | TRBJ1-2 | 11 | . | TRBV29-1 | TGCAGCGGCCGGGGCGCGGCTGGCTACACCTTC | CSGRGAAGYTF
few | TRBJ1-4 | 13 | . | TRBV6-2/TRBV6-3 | TGTGCCAGCAGAATGGGACATCTTGAAAAACTGTTTTTT | CASRMGHLEKLFF
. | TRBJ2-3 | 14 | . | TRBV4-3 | TGCGCCAGCAGCCAATTGAGGGGCCCAGATACGCAGTATTTT | CASSQLRGPDTQYF
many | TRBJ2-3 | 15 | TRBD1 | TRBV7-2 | TGTGCCAGCAGCGGCCGGGACAGGGGCACAGATACGCAGTATTTT | CASSGRDRGTDTQYF
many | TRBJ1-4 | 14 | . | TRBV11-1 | TGTGCCAGCAGCTTCGGGCGGAGTAATGAAAAACTGTTTTTT | CASSFGRSNEKLFF
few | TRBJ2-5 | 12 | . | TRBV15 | TGTGCCACCAGCACAGCCCAAGAGACCCAGTACTTC | CATSTAQETQYF
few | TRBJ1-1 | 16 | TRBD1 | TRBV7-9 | TGTGCCAGCAGCTTAGCGGGGACAGGGCAACTCGGTGAAGCTTTCTTT | CASSLAGTGQLGEAFF
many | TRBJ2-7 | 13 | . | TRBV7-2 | TGTGCCAGCAGCTTAGGAGTTTTGAACGAGCAGTACTTC | CASSLGVLNEQYF
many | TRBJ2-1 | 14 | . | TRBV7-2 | TGTGCCAGCAGCTACCAGGTGGGCGACAATGAGCAGTTCTTC | CASSYQVGDNEQFF
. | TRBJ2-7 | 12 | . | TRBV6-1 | TGTGCCAGCAGGGGGGACATTTACGAGCAGTACTTC | CASRGDIYEQYF
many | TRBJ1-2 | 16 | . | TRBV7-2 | TGTGCCAGCAGCTTATTCCCAACGGACAGAAACTATGGCTACACCTTC | CASSLFPTDRNYGYTF
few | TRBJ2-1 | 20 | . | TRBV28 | TGTGCCAGCAGTCTTATCACGGTAGCGGACGAACAACGTAGAGGGAATGAGCAGTTCTTC | CASSLITVADEQRRGNEQFF
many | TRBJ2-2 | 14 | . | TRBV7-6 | TGTGCCAGCAGCAAGGGGCTAGGCACCGGGGAGCTGTTTTTT | CASSKGLGTGELFF
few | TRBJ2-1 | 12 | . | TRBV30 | TGTGCCTGGAGTAGGCAAGTCGATGAGCAGTTCTTC | CAWSRQVDEQFF
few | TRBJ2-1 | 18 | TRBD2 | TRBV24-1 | TGTGCCACCAGTGCCGCGACTAGCGGGAGTAGAACCTACAATGAGCAGTTCTTC | CATSAATSGSRTYNEQFF
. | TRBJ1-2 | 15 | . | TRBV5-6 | TGTGCCAGCAGCTACCGAGCAGGGATTAACTATGGCTACACCTTC | CASSYRAGINYGYTF
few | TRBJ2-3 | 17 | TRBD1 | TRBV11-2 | TGTGCCAGCAGCACCTCGAGACAGGGGGCGAGGACAGATACGCAGTATTTT | CASSTSRQGARTDTQYF
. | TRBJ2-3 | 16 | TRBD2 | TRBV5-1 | TGCGCCAGCAGCTCCTTAGCGGGGGGTGCGGCAGATACGCAGTATTTT | CASSSLAGGAADTQYF
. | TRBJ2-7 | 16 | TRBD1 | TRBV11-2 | TGTGCCAGCAGCTGGACAAGGGGGGACAGGGGCTACGAGCAGTACTTC | CASSWTRGDRGYEQYF
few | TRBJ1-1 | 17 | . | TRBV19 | TGTGCCAGTAGTCCAGCATCCCCCGACAGGATGAACACTGAAGCTTTCTTT | CASSPASPDRMNTEAFF
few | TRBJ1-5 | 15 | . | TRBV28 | TGTGCCAGCAGTTTCCCGGGTGATAGCAATCAGCCCCAGCATTTT | CASSFPGDSNQPQHF
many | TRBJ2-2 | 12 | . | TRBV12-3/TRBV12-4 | TGTGCCAGCGCCTTTGGTATCGGGGAGCTGTTTTTT | CASAFGIGELFF
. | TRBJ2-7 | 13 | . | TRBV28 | TGTGCCAGCAGTTTACTGGATAGGGGCGAGCAGTACTTC | CASSLLDRGEQYF
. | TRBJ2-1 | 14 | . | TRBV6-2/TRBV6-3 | TGTGCCAGCAGTATACGGACCCGGCTCCATGAGCAGTTCTTC | CASSIRTRLHEQFF
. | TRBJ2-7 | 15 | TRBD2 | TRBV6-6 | TGTGCCAGCACCCAGCGGGGGTCCCAGGGCTACGAGCAGTACTTC | CASTQRGSQGYEQYF
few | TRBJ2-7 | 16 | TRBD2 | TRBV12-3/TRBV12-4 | TGTGCCAGCAGTTGGTCCGCTAGCGGATTCTCCTACGAGCAGTACTTC | CASSWSASGFSYEQYF
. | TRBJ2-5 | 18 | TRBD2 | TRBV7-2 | TGTGCCAGCAGCTTAAAGGGGACTAGCGGTTCCGGACGGGAGACCCAGTACTTC | CASSLKGTSGSGRETQYF
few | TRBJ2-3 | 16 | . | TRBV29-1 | TGCAGCGTCCGCCCCTTGCGTGATTTGGCCACAGATACGCAGTATTTT | CSVRPLRDLATDTQYF
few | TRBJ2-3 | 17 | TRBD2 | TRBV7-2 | TGTGCCAGCAGCTTAGCCCCCCTAGCGGGAGGTCCAGATACGCAGTATTTT | CASSLAPLAGGPDTQYF
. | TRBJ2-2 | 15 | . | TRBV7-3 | TGTGCCAGCAGCTTAGAAAGGACGAACACCGGGGAGCTGTTTTTT | CASSLERTNTGELFF
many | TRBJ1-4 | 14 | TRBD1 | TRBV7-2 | TGTGCCAGCAGCTCAGGACAGGGGGATGAAAAACTGTTTTTT | CASSSGQGDEKLFF
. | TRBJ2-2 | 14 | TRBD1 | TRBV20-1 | TGCAGTGCTATGACAGGGCTAGAGACCGGGGAGCTGTTTTTT | CSAMTGLETGELFF
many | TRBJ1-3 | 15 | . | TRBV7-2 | TGTGCCAGCAGCTCGTCGACTAACCCTGGAAACACCATATATTTT | CASSSSTNPGNTIYF
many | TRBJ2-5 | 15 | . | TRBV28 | TGTGCCAGCAGTTTATCTACCAGGGGGGCAAAGACCCAGTACTTC | CASSLSTRGAKTQYF
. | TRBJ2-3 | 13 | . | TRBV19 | TGTGCCAGTAGTTCCCTCGGAGAAGATACGCAGTATTTT | CASSSLGEDTQYF
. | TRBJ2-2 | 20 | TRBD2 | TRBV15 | TGTGCCACCAGCAGAGACGGGACTAGCGAAGCGAACTACAACACCGGGGAGCTGTTTTTT | CATSRDGTSEANYNTGELFF
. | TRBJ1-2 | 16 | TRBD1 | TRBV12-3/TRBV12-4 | TGTGCCAGCACCTATACTCCAGGGGACAGGTTCTATGGCTACACCTTC | CASTYTPGDRFYGYTF
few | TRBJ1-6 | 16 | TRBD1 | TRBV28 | TGTGCCAGCAGACCCCGGACAGGGGGCCTTTATTCACCCCTCCACTTT | CASRPRTGGLYSPLHF
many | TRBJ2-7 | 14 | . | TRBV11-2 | TGTGCCAGCAGCACCCTAGGGGTTACCTACGAGCAGTACTTC | CASSTLGVTYEQYF
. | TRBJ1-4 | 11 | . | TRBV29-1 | TGCAGCGCTAAGCCGGACGCCCGACTGTTTTTT | CSAKPDARLFF
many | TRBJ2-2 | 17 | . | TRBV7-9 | TGTGCCAGCAGCTTACGTTCGACCCTGGCTGCCACCGGGGAGCTGTTTTTT | CASSLRSTLAATGELFF
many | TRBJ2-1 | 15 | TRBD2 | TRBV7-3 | TGTGCCAGCAGCCAGGCGGGCGGGGGGGCGGATGAGCAGTTCTTC | CASSQAGGGADEQFF
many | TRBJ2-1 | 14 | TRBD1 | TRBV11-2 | TGTGCCAGCTCCTGGACAGGGGCGAGCAATGAGCAGTTCTTC | CASSWTGASNEQFF
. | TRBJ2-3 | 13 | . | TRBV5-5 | TGTGCCAGCAGCTGGGAACAGGGAGATACGCAGTATTTT | CASSWEQGDTQYF
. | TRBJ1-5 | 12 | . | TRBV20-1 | TGCAGTTGGGCACGGGGGGATCAGCCCCAGCATTTT | CSWARGDQPQHF